Shown below are 30 T cell receptor beta chains from a single sample sequenced in a study of identical twins. Each CDR3 protein is one row after TCRdb ran MiXCR on the 5' RACE reads. The sample lists about 690,000 distinct CDR3 sequences; less than 25% were seen once. These same records also appear under a second study, on T cells expressing NK-cell markers.

The specimen sequenced was PBMCs. Receptors were obtained from a woman in her late teens or twenties in good health.

In DNA form, the CDR3 reads TGTGCCAGCAGTTTAGCTAGCGTAGCAGATACGCAGTATTTT. This codes for CASSLASVADTQYF. This rearrangement joins TRBV12-3 or TRBV12-4 to TRBJ2-3; TRBD2 is a possible D gene (5 bases). The CDR3 loop spans 14 amino acids. Trimming removed 0 bases from V and 4 bases from J, with 8 bases in between.

This clonotype was found a few times. The chain recombines TRBV5-5 with TRBJ1-5, with D possibly matching TRBD1 (5 bases). CDR1 SGHKS and CDR2 YYEKEE come from the germline V gene (reference sequence). This CDR3 has 18 residues. V lost 3 bases and J 2 bases, leaving 21 bases between the germline ends. Here the CDR3 reads CASSSYPGTHDRNQPQHF. For the CDR3, the DNA is TGTGCCAGCAGCTCTTACCCGGGGACCCACGATCGCAATCAGCCCCAGCATTTT.

The genes are TRBV11-2 and TRBJ2-1; 12 bases align to TRBD2. This CDR3 has 15 amino acids. Trimming at V came to 4 bases and at J to 10 bases, leaving 8 bases not matched to a gene. The germline gives CDR1 SGHAT, CDR2 FQNNGV. CDR3 nucleotides: TGTGCCAGCAGCTCCTCTAGCGGGGGGGCTTTCGAGCAGTTCTTC. Protein: CASSSSSGGAFEQFF.

This clonotype was seen more than once but under ten times. The CDR3 region is CASSPPSNYEQYF. CDR3 DNA: TGTGCCAGCTCACCACCGTCTAACTACGAGCAGTACTTC. V gene TRBV18 combines with J gene TRBJ2-7; D remains ambiguous. The germline gives CDR1 KGHSH, CDR2 LQKENI. CDR3 length: 13 residues. V was clipped by 0 bases and J by 3 bases, with 6 bases between them.

This clonotype was detected only a few times. The chain recombines TRBV9 with TRBJ2-5; possibly TRBD1 or TRBD2 for D (5 bases each). CDR1 is SGDLS and CDR2 is YYNGEE in the germline V gene. This CDR3 spans 13 amino acids. The ends were cut back, 4 bases at V and 6 bases at J, with 13 bases in the middle. The CDR3 loop reads CASSRGRDQTQYF. CDR3 nucleotides: TGTGCCAGCAGCAGGGGTAGGGACCAGACCCAGTACTTC.

The chain joins TRBV5-1 to TRBJ1-6; D remains unclear. The CDR3 has 14 amino acids. From germline, CDR1 is SGHRS and CDR2 YFSETQ. V was shortened by 3 bases and J by 10 bases, with 14 bases between the two germline ends. CDR3 loop: CASSSELYGSPLHF. In nucleotides, the CDR3 is TGCGCCAGCAGCTCCGAATTGTATGGGTCACCCCTCCACTTT.

V usage is TRBV4-1 and J usage is TRBJ2-2; D remains ambiguous. Trimming took 4 bases from V and 1 from J, leaving 7 bases between them. This CDR3 has 14 residues. The germline V gene has CDR1 MGHRA and CDR2 YSYEKL. The CDR3 coding sequence is TGCGCCAGCAGCCTACTACTGAACACCGGGGAGCTGTTTTTT. Amino acids: CASSLLLNTGELFF.

This clonotype was observed a handful of times. The chain joins TRBV20-1 to TRBJ2-1; D is perhaps TRBD2 (5 bases). CDR3 length: 14 amino acids. The germline gives CDR1 DFQATT, CDR2 SNEGSKA (reference sequence). The CDR3 coding sequence is TGCAGCACACCGTCTAGCAGTTCCTACAATGAGCAGTTCTTC. Its protein is CSTPSSSSYNEQFF.

V and J are TRBV5-1 and TRBJ2-3; TRBD1 aligns across 7 bases. Germline CDR1 and CDR2: SGHRS and YFSETQ. This CDR3 is built from 15 residues. With V trimmed by 6 bases and J by 3 bases, 10 bases remained unmatched. CDR3 amino acids: CASTYRDRETDTQYF. The CDR3 nucleotides are TGCGCCAGCACCTACCGGGACAGAGAAACAGATACGCAGTATTTT.

The chain couples TRBV11-2 to TRBJ2-5; 9 nucleotides align to TRBD2. Trimming at V came to 2 bases and at J to 1 base, leaving 2 bases not matched to a gene. The V gene's germline CDR1 is SGHAT and CDR2 FQNNGV. This CDR3 is 15 amino acids long. The CDR3 DNA follows: TGTGCCAGCAGCTTAATAGCGGGGGTCCAAGAGACCCAGTACTTC. Its translation is CASSLIAGVQETQYF.

The chain employs TRBV9 and TRBJ2-1, with 9 nucleotides matching TRBD2. The CDR3 contains 17 residues. Germline-derived CDR1 and CDR2 are SGDLS and YYNGEE. The V gene end was trimmed by 1 base and the J gene end by 10 bases; junction bases not matched to a gene: 15. DNA for the CDR3: TGTGCCAGCAGCGTATTGCCAGCGGGAGGAAATTGGGTCGAGCAGTTCTTC. Translating gives CASSVLPAGGNWVEQFF.

J is TRBJ1-2 and V is TRBV12-3 or TRBV12-4; no clear D gene. This CDR3 region has 12 residues. Deletions cut 2 bases from V and 13 bases from J, with 14 bases between. CDR3 sequence: CASSLYLQNFTF. For the CDR3, the DNA is TGTGCCAGCAGTTTATATCTACAGAATTTCACCTTC.

The rearrangement joins TRBV20-1 to TRBJ2-1; 7 bases align to TRBD2. Germline V gene sequence: CDR1 DFQATT, CDR2 SNEGSKA (reference sequence). Trimming took 4 bases from V and 0 from J; bases not matched to a gene: 6. The CDR3 length is 15 residues. The DNA for the CDR3 is TGCAGTGCTAAGAACCCTAGCGGCTCCTACAATGAGCAGTTCTTC. Translated, it gives CSAKNPSGSYNEQFF.

This clonotype was found a few times. The chain links TRBV29-1 to TRBJ1-1; 9 bases match TRBD1. Germline trimming cut 4 bases from V and 11 bases from J; bases unmatched to any gene: 8. Per germline, CDR1 SQVTM and CDR2 ANQGSEA. The CDR3 covers 12 residues. CDR3 loop: CSVGGQGMRAFF. The DNA for the CDR3 is TGCAGCGTTGGGGGACAGGGTATGAGGGCTTTCTTT.

This sequence joins TRBV7-8 and TRBJ2-5, with D perhaps TRBD1 (6 bases). The CDR3 contains 12 residues. Germline CDR1 SGHVS, CDR2 FQNEAQ. Trimming stripped 10 bases from V and 2 bases from J, with 11 bases between. CDR3 residues: CATGQGQETQYF. The CDR3 region has the DNA TGTGCCACCGGGCAGGGGCAAGAGACCCAGTACTTC.

This clonotype was observed a few times. V is TRBV12-3 or TRBV12-4 and J is TRBJ2-2; 16 bases line up with TRBD2. With V trimmed by 6 bases and J by 7 bases, 8 bases remained unmatched. The CDR3 contains 17 residues. The CDR3 coding sequence is TGTGCCAGCAGAGGGACTAGCGGGAGGGCCAGGATCGGGGAGCTGTTTTTT. Its protein product is CASRGTSGRARIGELFF.

The V gene is TRBV6-1, the J gene TRBJ2-4; TRBD2 agrees at 7 bases. V shed 6 bases, J shed 0 bases, and the junction held 5 bases outside the gene matches. This CDR3 spans 15 amino acids. Germline CDR1 is MNHNS and CDR2 is SASEGT. CDR3 protein: CASSSGAPAKNIQYF. In DNA, the CDR3 is TGTGCCAGCAGCAGCGGGGCCCCAGCCAAAAACATTCAGTACTTC.

There are a few counts of this clonotype. V gene TRBV7-2 combines with J gene TRBJ2-7; D unresolved. Germline V gene lookup returns CDR1 SGHTA and CDR2 FQGNSA. The CDR3 loop spans 13 amino acids. V dropped 7 bases and J dropped 3 bases, with 13 bases sitting between them. For the CDR3, the DNA is TGTGCCAGCACCCCTCGGGCCAGCTACGAGCAGTACTTC. This sequence encodes CASTPRASYEQYF.

The chain employs TRBV20-1 and TRBJ1-2, with TRBD1 as a possible D gene (5 bases). Germline V gives CDR1 DFQATT, CDR2 SNEGSKA (reference sequence). Between the trimmed V and J ends, which lost 5 bases and 7 bases, there was a span of 14 bases. The CDR3 loop spans 12 amino acids. In DNA, the CDR3 is TGCAGTGCTTCGAACCCTGGGGGTGGCTACACCTTC. Translated: CSASNPGGGYTF.

The chain is built from TRBV5-6 and TRBJ2-5; TRBD2 aligns across 10 bases. Per germline, CDR1 SGHDT and CDR2 YYEEEE. CDR3 length: 14 residues. V shed 3 bases, J shed 9 bases, and the junction held 8 bases outside the gene matches. Here the CDR3 DNA reads TGTGCCAGCAGCTCCGTGAGCGGGGGGGAGGCCCAGTACTTC. Residues: CASSSVSGGEAQYF.

This clonotype occurred a few times. The rearrangement uses TRBV4-3 and TRBJ2-5, with TRBD1 identical over 9 bases. Germline CDR1 and CDR2: LGHNA and YSLEER. After removal of 8 bases from V and 1 base from J, the junction contained 5 bases not matched to a gene. The CDR3 is made up of 14 amino acids. The CDR3 DNA is TGCGCCAGCTCGAAGGGACAGGGCCAAGAGACCCAGTACTTC. It translates to CASSKGQGQETQYF.

This clonotype has a handful of counts. The chain carries TRBV5-5 and TRBJ2-7, with D possibly matching TRBD1 (6 bases). The CDR3 extends over 15 amino acids. V lost 4 bases, J lost 2 bases, and 16 bases lay in between. Germline CDR1 and CDR2: SGHKS and YYEKEE (reference sequence). CDR3 amino acids: CASSQTPRDTYEQYF. In DNA form, the CDR3 reads TGTGCCAGCAGCCAAACCCCACGGGACACCTACGAGCAGTACTTC.

This clonotype has just a few counts. The CDR3 loop reads CASSVITNNEQFF. CDR3 DNA sequence: TGTGCCAGCAGTGTTATCACGAACAATGAGCAGTTCTTC. The V and J genes are TRBV6-1 and TRBJ2-1; D gene uncertain. The V gene lost 4 bases and the J gene lost 5 bases, with 9 bases spanning the gap. Germline V gene lookup returns CDR1 MNHNS and CDR2 SASEGT. This CDR3 contains 13 residues.

This clonotype came up many times. The V and J genes are TRBV6-5 and TRBJ1-4; no clear D. Germline lookup yields CDR1 MNHEY and CDR2 SVGAGI. The CDR3 has 16 amino acids. Trimming stripped 0 bases from V and 7 bases from J, with 15 bases between. DNA of the CDR3: TGTGCCAGCAGTTACTCTATCTCTCCGAGGGCTGAAAAACTGTTTTTT. Residues: CASSYSISPRAEKLFF.

In this sample, this clonotype turned up many times. The rearrangement uses TRBV10-3 and TRBJ2-3; tentatively, D is TRBD1 (6 bases). Germline-derived CDR1 and CDR2 are ENHRY and SYGVKD. With 4 bases removed from V and 2 bases from J, the gap between germline ends came to 16 bases. This CDR3 is 16 amino acids long. CDR3 protein: CAISAGQTTFTDTQYF. CDR3 DNA: TGTGCCATCAGTGCCGGACAGACTACCTTCACAGATACGCAGTATTTT.

CDR3 amino acids: CASSLERGLDEQFF. The CDR3, as DNA: TGCGCCAGCAGCTTGGAGCGGGGTCTGGATGAGCAGTTCTTC. V is TRBV5-1 and J is TRBJ2-1; 7 bases align to TRBD2. Looked up from germline, CDR1 is SGHRS and CDR2 is YFSETQ. Germline trimming cut 0 bases from V and 8 bases from J; bases unmatched to any gene: 5. CDR3 size: 14 residues.

This rearrangement joins TRBV20-1 to TRBJ1-1; D is unclear. There are 13 residues in the CDR3. CDR1 is DFQATT, CDR2 SNEGSKA, per germline (reference sequence). The V end was cut by 2 bases, the J end by 1 base, with 8 bases between. For the CDR3, the DNA is TGCAGTGCTAGACTAGGACCGAACACTGAAGCTTTCTTT. Its translation: CSARLGPNTEAFF.

The V and J genes are TRBV29-1 and TRBJ2-1; 7 nucleotides line up with TRBD2. The CDR3 runs to 12 residues. Germline CDR1 is SQVTM and CDR2 is ANQGSEA. Trimming took 3 bases from V and 6 from J; bases not matched to a gene: 2. CDR3 nucleotide sequence: TGCAGCGTTGACCTAGCGGTCAATGAGCAGTTCTTC. Protein product: CSVDLAVNEQFF.

This clonotype appeared a few times. The J gene is TRBJ1-2, the V gene TRBV9; D possibly corresponds to TRBD1 (5 bases). Trimming cost V 2 bases and J 8 bases, with 13 bases left between them. CDR3 length equals 13 residues. The germline V gene encodes CDR1 SGDLS and CDR2 YYNGEE. The CDR3 coding sequence is TGTGCCAGCAGCGTCAGGCAGGGTGTCGGCTACACCTTC. It encodes CASSVRQGVGYTF.

CDR3 in amino acids: CAISPRYLRDTEAFF. The CDR3 DNA reads TGTGCCATCAGTCCCCGCTACTTGAGGGATACTGAAGCTTTCTTT. The genes are TRBV10-3 and TRBJ1-1; D uncertain. The CDR3 totals 15 residues. Germline CDR1 is ENHRY and CDR2 is SYGVKD. With 5 bases removed from V and 5 bases from J, the gap between germline ends came to 18 bases.